A single sample is the source of the 13 T cell receptor beta chains below, sequenced in a study of blood T cell repertoires in COVID-19. The protocol was immunoSEQ multiplex PCR, while the TCRdb copy is restricted to in-frame clones and leaves out a portion. The sample records approximately 240,000 clones, approximately 86% being singletons. What was sequenced was peripheral blood. The receptors here all came from a woman aged 60-75 years with active or convalescent COVID-19.

In this sample, this clone turned up once. This chain connects TRBV11-3 to TRBJ2-5; 8 positions match TRBD1. The CDR3 length is 15 residues. Germline V CDR1 and CDR2: SGHNT, YENEEA. V lost 5 bases to trimming and J lost 5 bases; unmatched junction nucleotides: 10. The CDR3: CASSPRRTGYETQYF. The DNA for the CDR3 is TGTGCCAGCAGCCCTAGAAGGACAGGGTACGAGACCCAGTACTTC. Full variable domain (rest looked up from reference TRBV11-3 and TRBJ2-5): EAGVVQSPRYKIIEKKQPVAFWCNPISGHNTLYWYLQNLGQGPELLIRYENEEAVDDSQLPKDRFSAERLKGVDSTLKIQPAELGDSAVYLCASSPRRTGYETQYFGPGTRLLVL.

This clone was counted a single time. CDR3 DNA: TGTGCCAGCACGGTGTGGGGCCTGAACACTGAAGCTTTCTTT. Its translation is CASTVWGLNTEAFF. The chain joins TRBV6-5 to TRBJ1-1; a possible D gene is TRBD1 (5 bases). Trimming stripped 7 bases from V and 0 bases from J, with 12 bases between. The CDR3 loop spans 14 amino acids. Germline assignment: CDR1 MNHEY and CDR2 SVGAGI.

The chain joins TRBV5-4 to TRBJ2-5; TRBD1 is a possible D gene (5 bases). Trimming took 3 bases from V and 3 from J, leaving 12 bases between them. Germline loops: CDR1 SGHNT, CDR2 YYREEE (reference sequence). CDR3 size: 14 residues. CDR3 region: CASSSSGHEETQYF. For the CDR3, the DNA is TGTGCCAGCAGCTCTTCCGGACACGAAGAGACCCAGTACTTC.

The rearrangement links TRBV30 to TRBJ1-6; D is unresolved. Germline loops: CDR1 GTSNPN, CDR2 SVGIG (reference sequence). The CDR3 runs 12 residues. The V gene lost 8 bases and the J gene lost 9 bases, with 14 bases spanning the gap. This chain's CDR3 is CARTKGSSPLHF. In DNA, the CDR3 is TGTGCCCGGACGAAAGGGAGTTCACCCCTCCACTTT.

This chain links TRBV9 with TRBJ1-1, with no clear D. The germline gives CDR1 SGDLS, CDR2 YYNGEE. Between the trimmed V and J ends, which lost 2 bases and 3 bases, there was a span of 11 bases. This CDR3 is 14 amino acids long. CDR3 coding DNA: TGTGCCAGCAGCGTTAGCCCCCTAGACACTGAAGCTTTCTTT. Translation gives CASSVSPLDTEAFF.

The CDR3 nucleotides read TGTGCCAGTAGTATTGTGGCGGGAGAGGTCGAGCAGTACTTC. It is translated as CASSIVAGEVEQYF. This chain joins TRBV19 and TRBJ2-7, with 7 bases lining up with TRBD2. CDR3 size: 14 residues. The V segment lost 3 bases and the J segment 6 bases; nucleotides outside the gene matches: 8. In germline, CDR1 is LNHDA, CDR2 SQIVND (reference sequence).

The rearrangement joins TRBV21-1 to TRBJ2-7; whether TRBD1, the table's D call, matches the DNA was not checked. TRBV21-1 is listed as a pseudogene. This CDR3 is 15 amino acids long. The CDR3, as DNA: TGTGCCAGCAGCCCGTGGACAGGGGTATTCGAGGAGCAGTACGTC. It codes for CASSPWTGVFEEQYV.

V and J are TRBV19 and TRBJ1-2; tentative D call: TRBD1 (5 bases). Germline assignment: CDR1 LNHDA and CDR2 SQIVND (reference sequence). The CDR3 spans 13 residues. Trimming took off 3 bases at V and 6 bases at J, with 11 bases between the two ends. As DNA, the CDR3 is TGTGCCAGTAGTATCTTAGGCAGGGATGGCTACACCTTC. This sequence encodes CASSILGRDGYTF.

The table lists this clone with many counts. The rearrangement joins TRBV6-5 to TRBJ1-5; D unresolved. V was shortened by 8 bases and J by 2 bases, with 10 bases between the two germline ends. CDR1 MNHEY and CDR2 SVGAGI come from the germline V gene. The CDR3 consists of 13 residues. CDR3 region: CASGGSGNQPQHF. The CDR3 nucleotides read TGTGCCAGCGGAGGTTCTGGCAATCAGCCCCAGCATTTT.

The CDR3 coding sequence is TGCGCCAGCACCGAGCGCCCAAATGAAAAACTGTTTTTT. Encoded protein: CASTERPNEKLFF. The V and J genes are TRBV10-2 and TRBJ1-4; D not resolved. Germline values: CDR1 WSHSY, CDR2 SAAADI. Trimming removed 7 bases at V and 5 bases at J, with 11 bases between. The CDR3 sequence is 13 residues long.

The chain's CDR3 is CASGGGLAGNEQFF. CDR3 bases: TGTGCCTCCGGCGGGGGACTAGCGGGAAATGAGCAGTTCTTC. This chain joins TRBV18 and TRBJ2-1; 13 nucleotides agree with TRBD2. CDR1 and CDR2 (germline): KGHSH, LQKENI. V was pared by 11 bases and J by 7 bases, with 8 bases of the junction left unmatched. The CDR3 has 14 amino acids.

The V and J genes are TRBV24-1 and TRBJ1-1; 9 bases line up with TRBD1. Trimming took 3 bases from V and 1 from J; bases not matched to a gene: 5. This CDR3 is 16 amino acids long. Per germline, CDR1 KGHDR and CDR2 SFDVKD. The CDR3 loop reads CATSDGTGPPNTEAFF. In DNA, the CDR3 is TGTGCCACCAGTGATGGGACAGGGCCCCCGAACACTGAAGCTTTCTTT.

This chain joins TRBV7-9 and TRBJ2-1; 12 positions agree with TRBD2. This CDR3 comprises 16 residues. Germline CDR1 reads SEHNR; CDR2 reads FQNEAQ (reference sequence). V trimming: 5 bases; J trimming: 1 base; junction bases outside the gene matches: 3. The CDR3 is CASSTSGGPSYNEQFF. The DNA of the CDR3 is TGTGCCAGCAGCACTAGCGGGGGGCCTTCCTACAATGAGCAGTTCTTC.